The 21 T cell receptor beta chains in this list originate from one sample, sequenced in a study of blood T cell repertoires in COVID-19. This table comes from immunoSEQ multiplex PCR, and its TCRdb copy is limited to in-frame clones, with some not included. The table records around 480,000 clones, roughly nine tenths of them present only once. The sequenced material came from PBMCs or T cells enriched from blood (not recorded which). These receptors all come from a woman in her late teens or twenties who had recovered from COVID-19.

This CDR3 reads CASSQTGTGVNYGYTF. The CDR3 DNA sequence: TGCGCCAGCAGTCAGACGGGGACAGGGGTGAACTATGGCTACACCTTC. The chain uses TRBV4-1 and TRBJ1-2; 10 bases line up with TRBD1. V lost 6 bases to trimming and J lost 2 bases; unmatched junction nucleotides: 9. This CDR3 is built from 16 residues. Germline V gene sequence: CDR1 MGHRA, CDR2 YSYEKL.

The chain links TRBV19 to TRBJ1-1, with 7 bases lining up with TRBD1. Germline-derived CDR1 and CDR2 are LNHDA and SQIVND (reference sequence). J was trimmed by 0 bases and V by 6 bases; bases with no gene match: 1. The length of the CDR3 is 13 residues. DNA of the CDR3: TGTGCCAGTAGCAGGGGGATGAACACTGAAGCTTTCTTT. Translation: CASSRGMNTEAFF.

V and J are TRBV7-9 and TRBJ2-3; D remains unclear. The germline V gene encodes CDR1 SEHNR and CDR2 FQNEAQ (reference sequence). V gave up 5 bases and J gave up 4 bases, with 10 bases separating them. The CDR3 loop spans 13 amino acids. CDR3 residues: CASSHDMADTQYF. The CDR3 nucleotides read TGTGCCAGCAGCCACGACATGGCAGATACGCAGTATTTT.

V is TRBV6-2 or TRBV6-3 and J is TRBJ1-4, with TRBD1 identical over 7 bases. Germline CDR1 and CDR2: MNHEY and SVGEGT. The CDR3 length is 16 residues. J lost 8 bases, V lost 0 bases, and 9 bases had no gene match. CDR3 in amino acids: CASSYSLRTGEEKLFF. CDR3 nucleotides: TGTGCCAGCAGTTACTCCCTGAGGACAGGCGAAGAAAAACTGTTTTTT.

This sequence joins TRBV7-9 and TRBJ1-3, with no clear D. There are 13 residues in the CDR3. In germline, CDR1 is SEHNR, CDR2 FQNEAQ (reference sequence). V was trimmed by 6 bases and J by 4 bases, leaving 10 bases between them. CDR3 bases: TGTGCCAGCAGATTGTCTGGCGGAAACACCATATATTTT. Translating it yields CASRLSGGNTIYF.

This chain connects TRBV5-1 to TRBJ2-2; 8 nucleotides line up with TRBD1. Germline V lookup: CDR1 SGHRS, CDR2 YFSETQ. V lost 7 bases to trimming and J lost 8 bases; unmatched junction nucleotides: 13. CDR3 length equals 15 residues. In nucleotides, the CDR3 is TGCGCCAGCTTCACCGGGACAGGATTACTGGGGGAGCTGTTTTTT. Amino acids: CASFTGTGLLGELFF. Filled out from reference TRBV5-1 and TRBJ2-2, the complete variable domain reads KAGVTQTPRYLIKTRGQQVTLSCSPISGHRSVSWYQQTPGQGLQFLFEYFSETQRNKGNFPGRFSGRQFSNSRSEMNVSTLELGDSALYLCASFTGTGLLGELFFGEGSRLTVL.

The chain employs TRBV5-1 and TRBJ1-3, with 7 bases aligning to TRBD1. The CDR3 loop spans 16 amino acids. Germline trimming cut 0 bases from V and 3 bases from J; bases unmatched to any gene: 6. CDR1 and CDR2 from the germline V gene are SGHRS and YFSETQ. CDR3 region: CASSLAGGSGGNTIYF. In DNA, the CDR3 is TGCGCCAGCAGCTTGGCAGGGGGTTCAGGTGGAAACACCATATATTTT.

The gene calls are TRBV27 and TRBJ1-5; a possible D gene is TRBD1 (6 bases). V lost 2 bases and J 1 base, leaving 9 bases between the germline ends. Per germline, CDR1 MNHEY and CDR2 SMNVEV (reference sequence). The CDR3 runs 15 residues. The CDR3 region is CASSLTGSSNQPQHF. The CDR3 coding sequence is TGTGCCAGCAGTTTAACAGGGAGCAGCAATCAGCCCCAGCATTTT.

The CDR3 DNA reads as TGTGCCAGCAGCCAGGGACTTAACTATGGCTACACCTTC. Its protein is CASSQGLNYGYTF. This chain connects TRBV3-1 (or the pseudogene TRBV3-2) to TRBJ1-2, with TRBD1 as a possible D gene (5 bases). The CDR3 is 13 residues long. Trimming took off 3 bases at V and 1 base at J, with 6 bases between the two ends. CDR1 and CDR2 (germline): LGHDT, YNNKEL (reference sequence).

The chain has TRBV5-4 and TRBJ2-7; D might be TRBD1 (5 bases). Trimming took off 1 base at V and 7 bases at J, with 18 bases between the two ends. CDR1 is SGHNT, CDR2 YYREEE, per germline (reference sequence). This CDR3 is built from 15 residues. The CDR3 sequence is CASSLNRQGSLEQYF. The CDR3 DNA sequence: TGTGCCAGCAGCTTGAATAGGCAGGGCTCCTTAGAGCAGTACTTC.

The chain couples TRBV3-1 (or the pseudogene TRBV3-2) to TRBJ1-1; no reliable D call. Germline-derived CDR1 and CDR2 are LGHDT and YNNKEL (reference sequence). The CDR3 extends over 12 amino acids. V lost 4 bases and J 8 bases, leaving 11 bases between the germline ends. DNA for the CDR3: TGTGCCAGCAGCCTACAGACCAGAGAAGCTTTCTTT. This gives the protein CASSLQTREAFF.

This clone was observed a handful of times. The CDR3 nucleotides are TGTGCCACCAGCAGAGCCGGACAGGTGGAGGGCTACACCTTC. It is translated as CATSRAGQVEGYTF. V and J are TRBV15 and TRBJ1-2; 7 nucleotides agree with TRBD1. The CDR3 has 14 residues. Germline V gene lookup returns CDR1 LNHNV and CDR2 YYDKDF (reference sequence). After removal of 1 base from V and 8 bases from J, the junction contained 7 bases not matched to a gene.

About this clone itself: In the same sample, other DNA sequences code for this CDR3. V usage is TRBV7-9 and J usage is TRBJ1-2; D gene uncertain. The germline gives CDR1 SEHNR, CDR2 FQNEAQ (reference sequence). This CDR3 region has 11 residues. Between the trimmed V and J ends, which lost 8 bases and 8 bases, there was a span of 12 bases. The CDR3 bases are TGTGCCAGCTCCCCGGGGAGCGGCTACACCTTC. Residues: CASSPGSGYTF.

The V gene is TRBV9, the J gene TRBJ1-2; D is uncertain. The CDR3 contains 15 residues. Germline V gives CDR1 SGDLS, CDR2 YYNGEE. Trimming took off 0 bases at V and 2 bases at J, with 11 bases between the two ends. The CDR3 loop reads CASSVAQAFNYGYTF. Here the CDR3 DNA reads TGTGCCAGCAGCGTAGCGCAGGCCTTCAACTATGGCTACACCTTC. Supplemented by reference TRBV9 and TRBJ1-2, the full variable domain reads DSGVTQTPKHLITATGQRVTLRCSPRSGDLSVYWYQQSLDQGLQFLIQYYNGEERAKGNILERFSAQQFPDLHSELNLSSLELGDSALYFCASSVAQAFNYGYTFGSGTRLTVV.

As DNA, the CDR3 is TGCGCCCCACTAATCGGGGAAGCTTTCTTT. Encoded protein: CAPLIGEAFF. The V gene is TRBV5-1, the J gene TRBJ1-1; D ambiguous. Trimming stripped 10 bases from V and 8 bases from J, with 12 bases between. The CDR3 is 10 residues long. The germline CDR1 and CDR2 sequences are SGHRS and YFSETQ.

The rearrangement links TRBV7-9 to TRBJ2-5, with TRBD2 matching 7 bases. V dropped 4 bases and J dropped 5; count of bases not matched to a gene: 4. The germline V gene has CDR1 SEHNR and CDR2 FQNEAQ (reference sequence). This CDR3 comprises 13 residues. The DNA for the CDR3 is TGTGCCAGCAGCTCATGGGAGGGGGAGACCCAGTACTTC. It codes for CASSSWEGETQYF.

The V and J genes are TRBV5-1 and TRBJ2-1; possible D gene TRBD2, 6 bases. The CDR3 sequence is 14 residues long. V was shortened by 0 bases and J by 9 bases, with 13 bases between the two germline ends. Germline V CDR1 and CDR2: SGHRS, YFSETQ. The CDR3: CASSLVAGMGEQFF. CDR3 DNA: TGCGCCAGCAGCTTGGTGGCGGGGATGGGTGAGCAGTTCTTC.

The gene calls are TRBV5-5 and TRBJ1-3, with D hard to call. The V end lost 4 bases, the J end lost 4 bases, and 15 bases lay between the germline ends. Germline CDR1 is SGHKS and CDR2 is YYEKEE (reference sequence). This CDR3 is 15 amino acids long. The CDR3 reads CASSLDLGVGNTIYF. The CDR3 nucleotides read TGTGCCAGCAGCCTCGATCTCGGGGTGGGAAACACCATATATTTT.

This chain connects TRBV30 to TRBJ2-7; 9 nucleotides align to TRBD1. The CDR3 extends over 12 amino acids. V lost 2 bases, J lost 6 bases, and 2 bases stayed unmatched. The V gene's germline CDR1 is GTSNPN and CDR2 SVGIG (reference sequence). In nucleotides, the CDR3 is TGTGCCTGGAGTTTGACAGGGGGCGAGCAGTACTTC. This gives the protein CAWSLTGGEQYF.

V and J are TRBV5-5 and TRBJ1-2; possible D gene TRBD1, 6 bases. The CDR3 spans 15 residues. CDR1 is SGHKS, CDR2 YYEKEE, per germline (reference sequence). V was cut by 4 bases and J by 4 bases, with 17 bases left in between. CDR3 coding DNA: TGTGCCAGCAGCGAAACCGGGACACCGAGCTATGGCTACACCTTC. This translates into CASSETGTPSYGYTF.

The V gene is TRBV14, the J gene TRBJ1-1; D might be TRBD1 (6 bases). This CDR3 comprises 17 residues. V was clipped by 0 bases and J by 3 bases, with 17 bases between them. From germline, CDR1 is SGHDN and CDR2 FVKESK. This CDR3 is CASSQEGVIRGYTEAFF. Here the CDR3 DNA reads TGTGCCAGCAGCCAAGAAGGGGTAATCAGGGGCTACACTGAAGCTTTCTTT.